The clone carrying this T cell receptor beta chain has more than one count but fewer than ten. The antigen is undetermined. Overall study results and limits: Tumor memory CD4+ T cell TCR gene usage clustered with blood and lymph node memory CD4+ cells and lymph node naive CD4+ cells.

The germline V gene has CDR1 SGHRS and CDR2 YFSETQ. CDR3 size: 14 residues. The trim removed 3 bases at V and 3 bases at J, leaving 4 bases unmatched. Memory CD4+ cells were defined as CD4+CD45RO+CD25-. After constant-region reverse-primer amplification, full-length variable regions underwent semi-nested PCR with Nested Universal Primer A. TCRdb fed the 5' RACE reads into MiXCR, producing one record per CDR3 protein. The table lists 50,000 to 65,000 distinct CDR3 sequences, around a quarter of them singletons. Sequencing was performed on tumor-infiltrating memory CD4+ T cells sorted from the breast tumor. Stated subset: memory CD4+ T cells, CD4+CD45RO+CD25-. The V gene is TRBV5-1, the J gene TRBJ2-3, with 7 bases identical to TRBD1. The receptor's source is a female donor with breast cancer. The CDR3 region has the DNA TGCGCCAGCAGCTCCCGGGACAGTACAGATACGCAGTATTTT. Protein product: CASSSRDSTDTQYF.